This T cell receptor beta chain came from a study of T-cell memory formation after mild COVID-19. Trimming at V came to 5 bases and at J to 4 bases, leaving 12 bases not matched to a gene. The germline V gene has CDR1 LGHDT and CDR2 YNNKEL (reference sequence). This CDR3 is 16 amino acids long. A single record per CDR3 protein comes from TCRdb applying MiXCR to the 5' RACE reads. The data show about 250,000 distinct CDR3 sequences, 15% to 19% seen once. The receptor was isolated from an adult woman who had mild COVID-19 (a few samples of this study predate the infection). Cell type and time point are not known. The chain combines TRBV3-1 with TRBJ2-7; TRBD1 matches at 9 bases. Sequencing used PBMCs or a T cell subset sorted from them (not recorded which). CDR3 amino acids: CASSSRSGTGRYEQYF. The CDR3, as DNA: TGTGCCAGCAGCTCGAGGAGTGGGACAGGGCGGTACGAGCAGTACTTC.